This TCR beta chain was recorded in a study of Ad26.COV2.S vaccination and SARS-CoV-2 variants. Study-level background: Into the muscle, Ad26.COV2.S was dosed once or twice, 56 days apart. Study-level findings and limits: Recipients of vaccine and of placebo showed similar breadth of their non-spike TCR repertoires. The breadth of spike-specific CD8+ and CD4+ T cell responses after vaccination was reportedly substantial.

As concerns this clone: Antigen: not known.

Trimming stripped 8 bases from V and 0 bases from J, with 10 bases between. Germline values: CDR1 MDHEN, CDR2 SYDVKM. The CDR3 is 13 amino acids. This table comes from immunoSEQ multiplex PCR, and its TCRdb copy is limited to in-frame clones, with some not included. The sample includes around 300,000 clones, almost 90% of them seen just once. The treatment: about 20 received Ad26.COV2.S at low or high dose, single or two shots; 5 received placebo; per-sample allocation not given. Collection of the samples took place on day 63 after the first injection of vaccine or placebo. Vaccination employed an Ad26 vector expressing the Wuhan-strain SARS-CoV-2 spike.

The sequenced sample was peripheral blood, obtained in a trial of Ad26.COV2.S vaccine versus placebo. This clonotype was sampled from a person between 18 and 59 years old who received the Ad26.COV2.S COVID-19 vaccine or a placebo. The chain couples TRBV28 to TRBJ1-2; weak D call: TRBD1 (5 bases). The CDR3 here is CASGRGANYGYTF. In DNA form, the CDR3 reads TGTGCCAGCGGCCGGGGGGCTAACTATGGCTACACCTTC.